Here is one TCR beta chain with its context. Its matching antigen is unknown. The assay was immunoSEQ multiplex PCR, and TCRdb's table has in-frame clones only and misses some. Of 90,000 to 120,000 clones listed, 75% to 90% were seen once; the top ten hold about 8.7%. The data derive from a study of T cell responses to AZD1222 COVID-19 vaccine. Study-level points and caveats: Seropositivity was recorded at baseline in only 6 or 7 AZD1222 recipients. Targets within unmutated variant regions were reportedly found for nearly half of spike-specific TCRs. Spike was spanned by vaccine-associated CD4 TCRs, with dominance at 160-218 and 743-854.

The CDR3 spans 14 residues. The germline V and J ends were trimmed by 0 bases and 2 bases, with 7 bases remaining between them. Germline V gene sequence: CDR1 SGHNT, CDR2 YYREEE (reference sequence). The chain links TRBV5-4 to TRBJ2-3; no clear D gene. Specimen: peripheral blood, collected on day 0 of AZD1222 vaccination. The TCR originated in an adult in good health. CDR3 nucleotides: TGTGCCAGCAGCTTGGTGGCTACCACAGATACGCAGTATTTT. Translated, it gives CASSLVATTDTQYF.